This T cell receptor beta chain came from a study of shared clonotypes between healthy human individuals. Study observations and caveats: Naive subsets usually exceeded memory subsets in estimated richness. Exclusively blood specimens were collected; tissue repertoires likely differ.

Worth noting for this clone: The target antigen is unknown.

The protocol was immunoSEQ multiplex PCR, while the TCRdb copy is restricted to in-frame clones and leaves out a portion. Here the sample spans 1.5 million to 2.5 million clones, about 95% being singletons. Positive CCR7 selection of CD45RO-negative cells yielded the naive CD8 cells, and terminally differentiated effector memory CD45RA+ cells were excluded. The germline CDR1 and CDR2 sequences are ENHRY and SYGVKD. Trimming at V came to 6 bases and at J to 6 bases, leaving 20 bases not matched to a gene. The CDR3 sequence is 18 residues long. The gene calls are TRBV10-3 and TRBJ1-2; 9 bases fit TRBD1. Source material: naive CD8+ T cells sorted from blood. This TCR was sampled from a young man in good health. CDR3 bases: TGTGCCATCAGCAGAGGCTCGACCCGGGACAGGGTGTTGGATGGCTACACCTTC. It translates to CAISRGSTRDRVLDGYTF.